This T cell receptor (beta chain) was found in a study of blood T cell repertoires in COVID-19. This CDR3 has 14 residues. Per germline, CDR1 SGHRS and CDR2 YFSETQ. V trimming: 4 bases; J trimming: 3 bases; junction bases outside the gene matches: 5. Per the original methods: Using reference gene primer amplification, nucleated cell counts were estimated. Generated by immunoSEQ multiplex PCR, the TCRdb table keeps only in-frame clones and is missing some. The V and J calls and the clone size are those of that table, but D and trimming were determined from the DNA. This table holds over 250,000 clones, under 90% found once.

The TCR was taken from a woman aged 60-75 years who had recovered from COVID-19. The chain employs TRBV5-1 and TRBJ2-3; TRBD1 aligns across 7 bases. The sequenced sample was PBMCs or T cells enriched from blood (not recorded which). CDR3 amino acids: CASSRGQNTDTQYF. For the CDR3, the DNA is TGCGCCAGCAGCAGGGGACAGAATACAGATACGCAGTATTTT.